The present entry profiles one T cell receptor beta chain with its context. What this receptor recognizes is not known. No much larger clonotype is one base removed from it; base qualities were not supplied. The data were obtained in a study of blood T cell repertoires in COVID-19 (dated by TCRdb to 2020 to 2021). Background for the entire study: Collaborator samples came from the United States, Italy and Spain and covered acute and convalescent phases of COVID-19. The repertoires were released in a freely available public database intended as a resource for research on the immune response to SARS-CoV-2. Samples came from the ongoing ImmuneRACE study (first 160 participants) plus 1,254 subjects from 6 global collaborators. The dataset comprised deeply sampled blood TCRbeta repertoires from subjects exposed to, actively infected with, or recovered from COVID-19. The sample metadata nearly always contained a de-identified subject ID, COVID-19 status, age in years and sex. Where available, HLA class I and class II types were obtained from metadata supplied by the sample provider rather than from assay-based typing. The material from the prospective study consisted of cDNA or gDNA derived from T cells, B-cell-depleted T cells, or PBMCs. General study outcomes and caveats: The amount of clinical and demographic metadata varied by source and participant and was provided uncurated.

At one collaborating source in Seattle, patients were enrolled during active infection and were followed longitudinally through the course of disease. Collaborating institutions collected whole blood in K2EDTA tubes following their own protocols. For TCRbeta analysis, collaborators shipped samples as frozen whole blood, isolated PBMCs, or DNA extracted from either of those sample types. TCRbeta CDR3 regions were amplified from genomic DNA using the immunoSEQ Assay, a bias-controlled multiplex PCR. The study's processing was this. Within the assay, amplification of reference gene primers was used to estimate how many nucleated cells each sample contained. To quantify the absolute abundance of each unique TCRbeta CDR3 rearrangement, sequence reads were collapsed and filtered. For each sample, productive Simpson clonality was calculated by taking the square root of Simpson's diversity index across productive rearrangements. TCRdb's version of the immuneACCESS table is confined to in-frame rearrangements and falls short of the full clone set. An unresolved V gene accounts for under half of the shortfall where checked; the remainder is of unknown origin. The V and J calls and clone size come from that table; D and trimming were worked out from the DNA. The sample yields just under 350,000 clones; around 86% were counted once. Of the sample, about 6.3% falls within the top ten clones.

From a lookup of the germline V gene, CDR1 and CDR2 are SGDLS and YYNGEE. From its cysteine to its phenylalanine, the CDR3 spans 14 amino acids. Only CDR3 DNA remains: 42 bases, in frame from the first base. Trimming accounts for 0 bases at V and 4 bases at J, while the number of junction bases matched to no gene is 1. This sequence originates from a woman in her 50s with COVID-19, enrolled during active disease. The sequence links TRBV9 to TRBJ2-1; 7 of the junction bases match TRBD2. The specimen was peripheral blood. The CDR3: CASSVDGRYNEQFF. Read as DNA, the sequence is TGTGCCAGCAGCGTAGACGGGAGGTACAATGAGCAGTTCTTC.